A single sample is the source of the 28 T cell receptor beta chains below, sequenced in a study of blood T cell repertoires in COVID-19. Only in-frame clones appear in the TCRdb table, and some are missing; sequencing was by immunoSEQ multiplex PCR. Counted here are about 270,000 clones, approximately 80% occurring once; the ten biggest clones make up 8% to 9.5%. The specimen sequenced was peripheral blood. These receptors came from a human donor in a cohort sampled during active COVID-19.

The chain employs TRBV19 and TRBJ2-7; 9 bases are shared with TRBD1. The CDR3 has 14 residues. V was clipped by 6 bases and J by 2 bases; unmatched bases: 5. CDR1 is LNHDA, CDR2 SQIVND, per germline (reference sequence). In DNA form, the CDR3 reads TGTGCCAGTAGACTCCGGGACAGGGCCTACGAGCAGTACTTC. This codes for CASRLRDRAYEQYF.

This chain links TRBV15 with TRBJ2-3; D is unclear. Germline V gene lookup returns CDR1 LNHNV and CDR2 YYDKDF (reference sequence). V was pared by 0 bases and J by 1 base, with 5 bases between. The CDR3 has 14 residues. The DNA for the CDR3 is TGTGCCACCAGCAGAGATCGGGGCACAGATACGCAGTATTTT. Translating it yields CATSRDRGTDTQYF.

V and J are TRBV5-4 and TRBJ2-3; TRBD2 agrees at 7 bases. The CDR3 loop spans 17 amino acids. The germline gives CDR1 SGHNT, CDR2 YYREEE (reference sequence). V trimming: 0 bases; J trimming: 0 bases; junction bases outside the gene matches: 7. This CDR3 is CASSLGGGGPSTDTQYF. DNA of the CDR3: TGTGCCAGCAGCTTGGGGGGCGGGGGTCCTAGCACAGATACGCAGTATTTT.

This chain links TRBV7-8 with TRBJ2-1, with 12 bases lining up with TRBD2. Germline assignment: CDR1 SGHVS and CDR2 FQNEAQ. CDR3 length equals 16 residues. Trimming cost V 5 bases and J 6 bases; bases outside gene matches: 8. The CDR3 loop is CASSLLAGGTSNEQFF. As DNA, the CDR3 is TGTGCCAGCAGCCTCCTAGCGGGGGGGACTAGCAATGAGCAGTTCTTC.

V gene TRBV5-1 combines with J gene TRBJ2-2; TRBD1 agrees at 10 bases. The CDR3 has 16 amino acids. Germline V gives CDR1 SGHRS, CDR2 YFSETQ. Unmatched junction bases numbered 11, after V lost 7 bases and J lost 5 bases. The CDR3 coding sequence is TGCGCCAGCCGACAGGGGGCATGGAGTGAGACCGGGGAGCTGTTTTTT. It specifies CASRQGAWSETGELFF.

CDR3 in amino acids: CASSFAGESLNYGYTF. CDR3 DNA: TGTGCCAGCAGTTTTGCAGGGGAGTCGCTGAACTATGGCTACACCTTC. The chain joins TRBV28 to TRBJ1-2, with a weak D call TRBD1 (6 bases). Deletions cut 3 bases from V and 2 bases from J, with 16 bases between. The germline V gene has CDR1 MDHEN and CDR2 SYDVKM. The CDR3 covers 16 residues.

The DNA for the CDR3 is TGTGCCAGCAGTTCGACACCGAACGAATACTATGGCTACACCTTC. Amino acids: CASSSTPNEYYGYTF. The gene calls are TRBV28 and TRBJ1-2; D unclear. Trimming took off 4 bases at V and 3 bases at J, with 15 bases between the two ends. CDR1 and CDR2 from the germline V gene are MDHEN and SYDVKM. This CDR3 region has 15 residues.

The chain combines TRBV20-1 with TRBJ2-1; D gene unclear. V was shortened by 0 bases and J by 8 bases, with 5 bases between the two germline ends. The CDR3 has 11 amino acids. CDR1 and CDR2 from the germline V gene are DFQATT and SNEGSKA (reference sequence). The CDR3 spells CSARDSDEQFF. CDR3 nucleotide sequence: TGCAGTGCTAGAGATTCCGATGAGCAGTTCTTC.

The rearrangement uses TRBV6-2 or TRBV6-3 and TRBJ2-2; TRBD2 agrees at 8 bases. The CDR3 has 21 residues. Germline V gene data show CDR1 as MNHEY and CDR2 as SVGEGT. J was trimmed by 0 bases and V by 6 bases; bases with no gene match: 21. The CDR3 reads CASSPGGPTSPGVPNTGELFF. The CDR3 nucleotides read TGTGCCAGCAGCCCGGGGGGGCCAACCTCACCCGGAGTACCGAACACCGGGGAGCTGTTTTTT.

The rearrangement uses TRBV13 and TRBJ1-2; unclear D gene. This CDR3 has 13 amino acids. The germline V and J ends were trimmed by 3 bases and 4 bases, with 9 bases remaining between them. Germline V gene data show CDR1 as PRHDT and CDR2 as FYEKMQ (reference sequence). In nucleotides, the CDR3 is TGTGCCAGCAGCTTCAACGTACTCTATGGCTACACCTTC. Its protein product is CASSFNVLYGYTF.

V gene TRBV28 combines with J gene TRBJ1-1; 7 bases match TRBD1. CDR3 length equals 14 residues. Trimming at V came to 5 bases and at J to 4 bases, leaving 7 bases not matched to a gene. The germline gives CDR1 MDHEN, CDR2 SYDVKM. The chain's CDR3 is CASSQGGWSTEAFF. The DNA for the CDR3 is TGTGCCAGCAGTCAAGGGGGCTGGAGCACTGAAGCTTTCTTT.

J is TRBJ2-7 and V is TRBV27; 9 bases line up with TRBD1. The CDR3 covers 13 residues. The germline V gene encodes CDR1 MNHEY and CDR2 SMNVEV (reference sequence). V gave up 5 bases and J gave up 7 bases; unmatched junction bases: 6. CDR3 protein: CASSMDRGWEQYF. Written as DNA, the CDR3 is TGTGCCAGCAGTATGGACAGGGGATGGGAGCAGTACTTC.

The chain links TRBV2 to TRBJ1-2, with 7 bases lining up with TRBD1. The V gene's germline CDR1 is SNHLY and CDR2 FYNNEI. The CDR3 runs 16 residues. V lost 5 bases, J lost 0 bases, and 9 bases stayed unmatched. The CDR3 DNA follows: TGTGCCAGCAGTAGACAGGGTAGGAGGGCTAACTATGGCTACACCTTC. Amino acids: CASSRQGRRANYGYTF.

The chain is built from TRBV6-5 and TRBJ1-2; TRBD1 is a possible D gene (5 bases). CDR1 MNHEY and CDR2 SVGAGI come from the germline V gene. V lost 6 bases and J 7 bases, leaving 21 bases between the germline ends. This CDR3 comprises 15 residues. The CDR3 DNA sequence: TGTGCCAGCAGCACCCCAGGGACTCCGGAGATTGGCTACACCTTC. Translated, it gives CASSTPGTPEIGYTF.

The sample holds one count of this clone. The chain has TRBV11-1 and TRBJ2-3; perhaps TRBD2 as D (5 bases). Germline assignment: CDR1 SGHAT and CDR2 FQDESV (reference sequence). CDR3 length: 15 amino acids. Trimming removed 1 base from V and 0 bases from J, with 8 bases in between. CDR3 nucleotides: TGTGCCAGCAGCTTAGAGGAGCGGAGCACAGATACGCAGTATTTT. It codes for CASSLEERSTDTQYF.

The chain combines TRBV7-2 with TRBJ1-3; 7 nucleotides agree with TRBD1. Per germline, CDR1 SGHTA and CDR2 FQGNSA. CDR3 size: 18 residues. Trimming removed 5 bases from V and 2 bases from J; junction bases left unmatched: 15. The chain's CDR3 is CASSPKALRTGPGNTIYF. CDR3 nucleotides: TGTGCCAGCAGCCCCAAGGCACTCCGGACAGGCCCTGGAAACACCATATATTTT. Full variable domain (rest looked up from reference TRBV7-2 and TRBJ1-3): GAGVSQSPSNKVTEKGKDVELRCDPISGHTALYWYRQSLGQGLEFLIYFQGNSAPDKSGLPSDRFSAERTGGSVSTLTIQRTQQEDSAVYLCASSPKALRTGPGNTIYFGEGSWLTVV.

This clone showed up just a few times. CDR3 nucleotide sequence: TGTGCCAGCATGGACAGGCAAGCCTCCTACGAGCAGTACTTC. Its protein is CASMDRQASYEQYF. The V and J genes are TRBV5-4 and TRBJ2-7; 7 bases align to TRBD1. V trimming: 6 bases; J trimming: 0 bases; junction bases outside the gene matches: 6. Germline lookup yields CDR1 SGHNT and CDR2 YYREEE (reference sequence). The CDR3 sequence is 14 residues long. Complete variable domain (other parts from reference TRBV5-4 and TRBJ2-7): ETGVTQSPTHLIKTRGQQVTLRCSSQSGHNTVSWYQQALGQGPQFIFQYYREEENGRGNFPPRFSGLQFPNYSSELNVNALELDDSALYLCASMDRQASYEQYFGPGTRLTVT.

Turning to this clone: A read error may produce the germline difference seen at one junction end. Here the CDR3 DNA reads TGTGCCAGCAGTGATGTGGCTTTTCTTAGCTACGGTTTACACTTC. Encoded protein: CASSDVAFLSYGLHF. The chain is built from TRBV6-1 and TRBJ2-7; the D is unclear. The CDR3 loop spans 15 amino acids. From germline, CDR1 is MNHNS and CDR2 SASEGT.

This chain links TRBV6-5 with TRBJ2-7; TRBD1 matches at 9 bases. The CDR3 length is 14 residues. CDR1 is MNHEY, CDR2 SVGAGI, per germline. Trimming took 11 bases from V and 6 from J; bases not matched to a gene: 14. CDR3 amino acids: CAGLTGTGLGEQYF. For the CDR3, the DNA is TGTGCCGGACTTACCGGGACAGGGCTCGGCGAGCAGTACTTC.

This chain uses TRBV27 with TRBJ2-7, with 7 positions matching TRBD1. Trimming took 5 bases from V and 6 from J; bases not matched to a gene: 19. CDR3 length: 17 amino acids. Germline CDR1 reads MNHEY; CDR2 reads SMNVEV (reference sequence). In DNA, the CDR3 is TGTGCCAGCAGTCCGAACCACGACAGGGAACGTCGTCGCGAGCAGTACTTC. Translated: CASSPNHDRERRREQYF.

The chain joins TRBV10-3 to TRBJ2-1, with D perhaps matching TRBD1 (6 bases). The CDR3 totals 13 residues. Per the germline V gene, CDR1 is ENHRY and CDR2 is SYGVKD. Trimming pared 3 bases from V and 5 bases from J, leaving 8 bases between. In DNA, the CDR3 is TGTGCCATCAGTGACAGGGGCAACAATGAGCAGTTCTTC. Translating gives CAISDRGNNEQFF.

The J gene is TRBJ1-3, the V gene TRBV28; 8 bases align to TRBD1. CDR1 is MDHEN, CDR2 SYDVKM, per germline. The CDR3 covers 17 residues. Trimming took 3 bases from V and 2 from J; bases not matched to a gene: 9. DNA for the CDR3: TGTGCCAGCAGTTTGATTCAGGGGGCGACGGCTGGAAACACCATATATTTT. Translated, it gives CASSLIQGATAGNTIYF.

The chain has TRBV12-3 or TRBV12-4 and TRBJ2-1, with 8 bases aligning to TRBD2. CDR3 length equals 13 residues. The V and J ends lost 8 bases and 7 bases, in that order; junction bases with no gene match: 7. CDR3 bases: TGTGCCAGCTGCGGGAGGATTCAAAATGAGCAGTTCTTC. As protein: CASCGRIQNEQFF.

The chain uses TRBV28 and TRBJ1-4, with 7 bases matching TRBD1. This CDR3 has 15 residues. J was trimmed by 3 bases and V by 7 bases; bases with no gene match: 8. Per germline, CDR1 MDHEN and CDR2 SYDVKM. For the CDR3, the DNA is TGTGCCAGCACCCCTAGGGGACAGCCTAATGAAAAACTGTTTTTT. Residues: CASTPRGQPNEKLFF.

Only one count was recorded for this clone. The chain is built from TRBV6-5 and TRBJ2-7, with D possibly TRBD1 on 6 matching bases. The ends were cut back, 6 bases at V and 0 bases at J, with 12 bases in the middle. CDR3 size: 14 residues. Germline CDR1 and CDR2: MNHEY and SVGAGI. CDR3 sequence reads: CASRSTGSSYEQYF. CDR3 nucleotides: TGTGCCAGCAGGTCAACAGGGAGCTCCTACGAGCAGTACTTC.

V and J are TRBV10-3 and TRBJ2-3; 10 positions match TRBD2. The CDR3 loop spans 17 amino acids. V was pared by 0 bases and J by 2 bases, with 5 bases of the junction left unmatched. Germline loops: CDR1 ENHRY, CDR2 SYGVKD. Here the CDR3 reads CAISESWTSGHTDTQYF. The CDR3 nucleotides read TGTGCCATCAGTGAGTCGTGGACTAGCGGACACACAGATACGCAGTATTTT.

The J gene is TRBJ2-3, the V gene TRBV11-3, with TRBD1 matching over 9 bases. The V gene end was trimmed by 3 bases and the J gene end by 0 bases; junction bases not matched to a gene: 10. The V gene's germline CDR1 is SGHNT and CDR2 YENEEA. This CDR3 is 18 amino acids long. CDR3 sequence (DNA): TGTGCCAGCAGCTTCGGGGGACAGGGCATAACTAGCACAGATACGCAGTATTTT. Translating gives CASSFGGQGITSTDTQYF. The full variable domain, in which reference TRBV11-3 and TRBJ2-3 provide the parts outside the CDR3, is EAGVVQSPRYKIIEKKQPVAFWCNPISGHNTLYWYLQNLGQGPELLIRYENEEAVDDSQLPKDRFSAERLKGVDSTLKIQPAELGDSAVYLCASSFGGQGITSTDTQYFGPGTRLTVL.

This rearrangement joins TRBV6-5 to TRBJ2-7; TRBD2 agrees at 13 bases. The CDR3 contains 16 residues. Germline V gene data show CDR1 as MNHEY and CDR2 as SVGAGI. J was trimmed by 5 bases and V by 4 bases; bases with no gene match: 8. CDR3 in amino acids: CASSSFGLAGAHEQYF. The CDR3 nucleotides are TGTGCCAGCAGTTCCTTCGGACTAGCGGGGGCCCACGAGCAGTACTTC.